A single count supports the clone carrying this T cell receptor (beta chain). Its target is not known. This sample is drawn from a study of cytomegalovirus exposure and HLA in healthy donors. Findings and caveats of the study: Another analysis was done later, and it associated approximately 15,000 TCR beta sequences with HLA alleles at 0.05 false discovery rate. Based on reports, TCR beta sequences accurately predicted HLA-A and HLA-B alleles for most subjects. Later analysis demonstrated an association between a missense DCLRE1C variant and TCR beta V- and J-gene trimming. The classifier reportedly diagnosed cytomegalovirus status with high sensitivity and specificity.

The CDR3 contains 15 residues. With 5 bases clipped from V and 2 bases from J, the junction kept 8 bases outside the gene matches. CDR1 is SGHTA, CDR2 FQGTGA, per germline. The PCR was carried out with 60 Vbeta primers and 13 Jbeta primers. The method was immunoSEQ multiplex PCR; TCRdb's version includes in-frame clones alone and lacks a portion of them. Of 200,000 to 250,000 clones listed, around four fifths are singletons. Sample: PBMCs. This chain links TRBV7-3 with TRBJ2-7; TRBD1 agrees at 8 bases. The sequence derives from a woman aged 40 to 49 in good health and CMV-seronegative. DNA of the CDR3: TGTGCCAGCAGCCCCGGACAGGGAGGACCCTACGAGCAGTACTTC. This codes for CASSPGQGGPYEQYF.